The 20 T cell receptor beta chains below were found in one sample sequenced in a study of T cell responses to AZD1222 COVID-19 vaccine. Clones were sequenced by immunoSEQ multiplex PCR, and TCRdb holds only the in-frame ones, with some missing. This sample has 100,000 to 130,000 clones, with about nine tenths found just once. The sample here was peripheral blood, taken on day 0 of MenACWY control vaccination. Receptor source: an adult in good health.

The chain joins TRBV10-3 to TRBJ1-4; D is ambiguous. V lost 2 bases and J lost 4, with 5 bases in between. CDR1 is ENHRY, CDR2 SYGVKD, per germline. The CDR3 loop spans 13 amino acids. CDR3 nucleotide sequence: TGTGCCATCAGTGAGGGTTATAATGAAAAACTGTTTTTT. Translation: CAISEGYNEKLFF.

The chain employs TRBV9 and TRBJ1-1, with D possibly TRBD1 on 5 matching bases. Germline V gives CDR1 SGDLS, CDR2 YYNGEE. The CDR3 consists of 15 residues. V dropped 3 bases and J dropped 1 base, with 13 bases sitting between them. The chain's CDR3 is CASSAGGGGNTEAFF. CDR3 DNA: TGTGCCAGCAGCGCGGGCGGCGGGGGGAACACTGAAGCTTTCTTT.

J is TRBJ2-7 and V is TRBV28; the D gene could be TRBD1 or TRBD2 (5 bases each). This CDR3 contains 13 residues. Germline-derived CDR1 and CDR2 are MDHEN and SYDVKM. Trimming removed 5 bases from V and 5 bases from J, with 13 bases in between. The CDR3 reads CASSDPLGHEQYF. CDR3 DNA sequence: TGTGCCAGCAGTGACCCTCTGGGACACGAGCAGTACTTC.

CDR3 in amino acids: CASSLASGHQPQHF. The CDR3 nucleotides are TGTGCCAGCAGTTTGGCAAGCGGTCATCAGCCCCAGCATTTT. This chain connects TRBV28 to TRBJ1-5; D is unresolved. Germline V CDR1 and CDR2: MDHEN, SYDVKM. Trimming pared 3 bases from V and 5 bases from J, leaving 11 bases between. The CDR3 sequence is 14 residues long.

This rearrangement joins TRBV5-1 to TRBJ2-3; 7 positions match TRBD1. Germline V gives CDR1 SGHRS, CDR2 YFSETQ. The CDR3 loop spans 15 amino acids. V lost 0 bases to trimming and J lost 2 bases; unmatched junction nucleotides: 3. DNA for the CDR3: TGCGCCAGCAGCTTGGAGGGACAGCACACAGATACGCAGTATTTT. It encodes CASSLEGQHTDTQYF.

The V call is TRBV11-2, the J call TRBJ2-1, with 10 bases aligning to TRBD2. V dropped 3 bases and J dropped 8; count of bases not matched to a gene: 13. The CDR3 totals 17 residues. Germline V gives CDR1 SGHAT, CDR2 FQNNGV. CDR3 bases: TGTGCCAGCAGCTTCCCTTACCAGCGGGGGGGCCTCGATGAGCAGTTCTTC. Translated, it gives CASSFPYQRGGLDEQFF.

Concerning this clone: An end of the junction does not agree with germline; a read error may underlie this. V and J are TRBV2 and TRBJ1-6; D may be TRBD1 (5 bases). CDR3 length equals 13 residues. Germline CDR1 and CDR2: SNHLY and FYNNEI. The CDR3 sequence: CASSERGNSPLHF. The CDR3 DNA reads as TGTGCCAGTAGTGAGAGGGGAAATTCACCCCTCCACTTT.

V and J are TRBV18 and TRBJ1-2, with a possible D match to TRBD1 (5 bases). Germline CDR1 is KGHSH and CDR2 is LQKENI. The CDR3 is made up of 17 amino acids. With 2 bases removed from V and 0 bases from J, the gap between germline ends came to 16 bases. In DNA, the CDR3 is TGTGCCAGCTCACCATCCGGCGACAGAGCCCCTAACTATGGCTACACCTTC. This sequence encodes CASSPSGDRAPNYGYTF.

This chain joins TRBV11-3 and TRBJ1-2, with TRBD1 identical over 11 bases. CDR1 is SGHNT and CDR2 is YENEEA in the germline V gene. J was trimmed by 8 bases and V by 5 bases; bases with no gene match: 10. The CDR3 has 15 residues. CDR3 DNA: TGTGCCAGCAGCCTAAGGACAGGGGGCGCGCGGGGCTACACCTTC. It specifies CASSLRTGGARGYTF.

The chain couples TRBV6-5 to TRBJ2-7, with unresolved D. Trimming removed 8 bases at V and 3 bases at J, with 17 bases between. There are 14 residues in the CDR3. Germline lookup yields CDR1 MNHEY and CDR2 SVGAGI. CDR3 residues: CASDRLGRHYEQYF. In DNA, the CDR3 is TGTGCCAGCGATCGCTTGGGCCGACACTACGAGCAGTACTTC.

CDR3 protein: CASSSTGGRGRPQHF. In DNA, the CDR3 is TGTGCCAGCAGTAGTACAGGGGGCCGCGGTAGGCCCCAGCATTTT. The genes are TRBV6-5 and TRBJ1-5, with TRBD1 matching 9 bases. V dropped 5 bases and J dropped 9; count of bases not matched to a gene: 11. CDR1 and CDR2 (germline): MNHEY, SVGAGI. The CDR3 is 15 residues long.

The chain is built from TRBV6-5 and TRBJ2-7; D is perhaps TRBD1 or TRBD2 (5 bases each). Germline CDR1 reads MNHEY; CDR2 reads SVGAGI. The CDR3 has 14 residues. The V and J ends lost 5 bases and 3 bases respectively, with 14 bases between them. Here the CDR3 reads CASSRAMRGYEQYF. The CDR3 bases are TGTGCCAGCAGTAGGGCTATGAGGGGCTACGAGCAGTACTTC.

The V and J genes are TRBV30 and TRBJ1-2; 7 bases are a match to TRBD1. Looked up from germline, CDR1 is GTSNPN and CDR2 is SVGIG (reference sequence). The CDR3 extends over 13 amino acids. The V gene end was trimmed by 1 base and the J gene end by 7 bases; junction bases not matched to a gene: 6. Here the CDR3 reads CAWSAQGRIGYTF. Here the CDR3 DNA reads TGTGCCTGGAGTGCACAGGGGAGAATTGGCTACACCTTC.

The CDR3 nucleotides read TGTGCCAGCAGGACGAAGGGACTGTTCCACTTT. As protein: CASRTKGLFHF. The genes are TRBV6-5 and TRBJ1-6; TRBD1 might be the D (5 bases). The germline V gene has CDR1 MNHEY and CDR2 SVGAGI. The CDR3 is made up of 11 amino acids. V was clipped by 6 bases and J by 17 bases, with 14 bases between them.

The chain joins TRBV21-1 to TRBJ1-2. TRBV21-1 is given as a pseudogene. The CDR3 covers 12 residues. As DNA, the CDR3 is TGTGCCAGCAGCGGGGTAAACTATGGCTACACCTTC. Its protein is CASSGVNYGYTF.

This chain uses TRBV28 with TRBJ2-7; 10 nucleotides match TRBD2. V was pared by 3 bases and J by 2 bases, with 4 bases of the junction left unmatched. The CDR3 covers 15 residues. Per germline, CDR1 MDHEN and CDR2 SYDVKM. For the CDR3, the DNA is TGTGCCAGCAGTTTCTCTCTAGCGGGGGCCTACGAGCAGTACTTC. Translating it yields CASSFSLAGAYEQYF.

The chain recombines TRBV5-8 with TRBJ2-5; 7 nucleotides line up with TRBD1. The CDR3 is made up of 13 amino acids. V trimming: 0 bases; J trimming: 6 bases; junction bases outside the gene matches: 2. CDR1 SGHTS and CDR2 YDEGEE come from the germline V gene. Written as DNA, the CDR3 is TGTGCCAGCAGCTTGGCAGGGGGACAGACCCAGTACTTC. Its translation is CASSLAGGQTQYF.

The gene calls are TRBV6-5 and TRBJ2-7; D tentatively reads TRBD1 or TRBD2 (6 bases each). CDR1 MNHEY and CDR2 SVGAGI come from the germline V gene. Deletions cut 2 bases from V and 3 bases from J, with 14 bases between. The CDR3 length is 15 residues. CDR3 sequence reads: CASSYRQAGGYEQYF. The CDR3 DNA reads TGTGCCAGCAGTTACAGACAGGCCGGGGGCTACGAGCAGTACTTC.

This chain joins TRBV4-1 and TRBJ1-6, with a weak D call TRBD1 (5 bases). The germline V and J ends were trimmed by 0 bases and 9 bases, with 21 bases remaining between them. Germline V lookup: CDR1 MGHRA, CDR2 YSYEKL. The CDR3 covers 18 residues. DNA of the CDR3: TGCGCCAGCAGCCAAGATTTCGGGGGACCACCGAAAGGTTCACCCCTCCACTTT. This codes for CASSQDFGGPPKGSPLHF.

The V call is TRBV3-1 (or the pseudogene TRBV3-2), the J call TRBJ1-4; unclear D gene. Deletions cut 4 bases from V and 7 bases from J, with 7 bases between. Germline CDR1 LGHDT, CDR2 YNNKEL (reference sequence). The CDR3 extends over 12 amino acids. The CDR3: CASSLGGEKLFF. CDR3 sequence (DNA): TGTGCCAGCAGCCTAGGCGGTGAAAAACTGTTTTTT.